Below are 17 T cell receptor beta chains sequenced from a single sample in a study of blood T cells in healthy people across ages. A sample-barcoded 5' primer and a J-beta primer mix were used in a second PCR of about 7 to 12 cycles. A single record per CDR3 protein comes from TCRdb applying MiXCR to the 5' RACE reads. The table records roughly 500,000 distinct CDR3 sequences, about 26% of them present only once. The specimen was blood. All receptors come from an older woman in good health.

The sample holds a few counts of this clonotype. V is TRBV12-3 or TRBV12-4 and J is TRBJ1-2, with no clear D. This CDR3 has 13 residues. V was trimmed by 7 bases and J by 7 bases, leaving 16 bases between them. CDR3 amino acids: CASTPSTRGGYTF. The CDR3 nucleotides are TGTGCCAGCACCCCGTCCACCCGGGGTGGCTACACCTTC.

This chain joins TRBV12-3 or TRBV12-4 and TRBJ2-1; TRBD2 aligns across 13 bases. The CDR3 runs 17 residues. The ends lost 0 bases at V and 4 bases at J; junction bases unmatched: 3. The CDR3 loop reads CASSLALLAGGYNEQFF. The CDR3 nucleotides read TGTGCCAGCAGTTTAGCGCTACTAGCGGGAGGGTACAATGAGCAGTTCTTC.

The chain links TRBV7-2 to TRBJ1-2; no definite D call. V dropped 2 bases and J dropped 5 bases, with 6 bases sitting between them. Germline V gene lookup returns CDR1 SGHTA and CDR2 FQGNSA. The CDR3 has 12 amino acids. The CDR3 loop is CASSLSKYGYTF. The CDR3 DNA reads TGTGCCAGCAGCTTATCGAAATATGGCTACACCTTC.

This clonotype was seen a few times. CDR3 in DNA: TGTGCCAGCAGCGGACCCGGGAACACAGATACGCAGTATTTT. Its protein product is CASSGPGNTDTQYF. The chain links TRBV7-6 to TRBJ2-3; maybe TRBD2 (5 bases). With 5 bases removed from V and 2 bases from J, the gap between germline ends came to 11 bases. Germline CDR1 reads SGHVS; CDR2 reads FNYEAQ. The CDR3 consists of 14 residues.

This clonotype was observed a handful of times. This rearrangement joins TRBV7-2 to TRBJ2-2, with a tentative D call TRBD2 (6 bases). The CDR3 totals 15 residues. Trimming removed 4 bases from V and 3 bases from J, with 12 bases in between. Germline-derived CDR1 and CDR2 are SGHTA and FQGNSA. The CDR3 reads CASSWTPGDTGELFF. In DNA, the CDR3 is TGTGCCAGCAGCTGGACACCGGGGGACACCGGGGAGCTGTTTTTT. Full variable domain (missing parts from reference TRBV7-2 and TRBJ2-2): GAGVSQSPSNKVTEKGKDVELRCDPISGHTALYWYRQSLGQGLEFLIYFQGNSAPDKSGLPSDRFSAERTGGSVSTLTIQRTQQEDSAVYLCASSWTPGDTGELFFGEGSRLTVL.

This clonotype has just a few counts. The CDR3 DNA reads as TGTGCCAGCAGCCAACCCGGTGGAGGGGGAGGAAACACCATATATTTT. Translated: CASSQPGGGGGNTIYF. This rearrangement joins TRBV5-5 to TRBJ1-3, with D possibly matching TRBD1 (6 bases). Germline V gene data show CDR1 as SGHKS and CDR2 as YYEKEE (reference sequence). V was trimmed by 4 bases and J by 4 bases, leaving 18 bases between them. The CDR3 contains 16 residues.

The V gene is TRBV5-1, the J gene TRBJ2-5, with unresolved D. The J call could be wrong; TRBJ2-1 is a better fit for the DNA end. Germline CDR1 SGHRS, CDR2 YFSETQ. The CDR3 extends over 14 amino acids. The CDR3 sequence is CASSLPLVYNEQFF. The CDR3 DNA is TGCGCCAGCAGCTTGCCCCTAGTTTACAATGAGCAGTTCTTC.

The chain combines TRBV20-1 with TRBJ2-5; D is perhaps TRBD2 (6 bases). CDR1 DFQATT and CDR2 SNEGSKA come from the germline V gene (reference sequence). The ends were cut back, 6 bases at V and 5 bases at J, with 13 bases in the middle. The CDR3 totals 12 residues. CDR3: CSASAGRETQYF. DNA of the CDR3: TGCAGTGCCTCAGCAGGGAGGGAGACCCAGTACTTC.

This clonotype showed up just once. The chain uses TRBV6-2 or TRBV6-3 and TRBJ1-1; D is ambiguous. Germline-derived CDR1 and CDR2 are MNHEY and SVGEGT. This CDR3 region has 13 residues. The germline V and J ends were trimmed by 4 bases and 6 bases, with 12 bases remaining between them. This chain's CDR3 is CASSSVASSEAFF. Written as DNA, the CDR3 is TGTGCCAGCAGTTCGGTGGCTTCGTCTGAAGCTTTCTTT.

The V gene is TRBV5-5, the J gene TRBJ1-4, with D unresolved. CDR3 length: 11 amino acids. V lost 7 bases, J lost 8 bases, and 9 bases lay in between. Germline CDR1 and CDR2: SGHKS and YYEKEE (reference sequence). CDR3 nucleotide sequence: TGTGCCAGCGTCACAGCAGAAAAACTGTTTTTT. It translates to CASVTAEKLFF.

This clonotype was picked up a small number of times. V and J are TRBV4-3 and TRBJ1-2; D remains unclear. In germline, CDR1 is LGHNA, CDR2 YSLEER. The CDR3 is made up of 14 amino acids. Trimming took off 1 base at V and 3 bases at J, with 9 bases between the two ends. The chain's CDR3 is CASSQGYGDYGYTF. The CDR3 coding sequence is TGCGCCAGCAGCCAAGGCTACGGGGACTATGGCTACACCTTC.

The chain carries TRBV7-6 and TRBJ2-7; D might be TRBD2 (5 bases). The CDR3 has 14 amino acids. The germline CDR1 and CDR2 sequences are SGHVS and FNYEAQ. V lost 4 bases, J lost 5 bases, and 15 bases lay in between. In nucleotides, the CDR3 is TGTGCCAGCAGCTCATTAAAACCCGGGGACGAGCAGTACTTC. This sequence encodes CASSSLKPGDEQYF.

The rearrangement joins TRBV27 to TRBJ2-5; 7 nucleotides line up with TRBD1. The J call is in doubt because the DNA end fits TRBJ2-1 better. The CDR3 has 15 amino acids. Germline CDR1 reads MNHEY; CDR2 reads SMNVEV (reference sequence). As DNA, the CDR3 is TGTGCCAGCAGTTTATTGGGACAGAACTACAATGAGCAGTTCTTC. This gives the protein CASSLLGQNYNEQFF.

The J gene is TRBJ2-7, the V gene TRBV6-1; 8 bases are shared with TRBD1. The CDR3 sequence is 16 residues long. With 4 bases clipped from V and 3 bases from J, the junction kept 11 bases outside the gene matches. The germline gives CDR1 MNHNS, CDR2 SASEGT. CDR3 residues: CASSGQGTLGVYEQYF. Written as DNA, the CDR3 is TGTGCCAGCAGTGGACAGGGGACTCTTGGGGTCTACGAGCAGTACTTC.

This chain uses TRBV7-2 with TRBJ2-7; no reliable D call. The CDR3 sequence is 13 residues long. Trimming left V 3 bases short and J 7 bases short, with 13 bases between. Germline lookup yields CDR1 SGHTA and CDR2 FQGNSA. The CDR3 region is CASSLIRSSEQYF. DNA for the CDR3: TGTGCCAGCAGCTTGATTAGGAGTTCAGAGCAGTACTTC.

This clonotype was observed at least ten times. The rearrangement uses TRBV18 and TRBJ1-2; 7 bases map to TRBD1. Trimming took 3 bases from V and 4 from J; bases not matched to a gene: 2. The CDR3 spans 13 residues. CDR1 and CDR2 from the germline V gene are KGHSH and LQKENI. In DNA form, the CDR3 reads TGTGCCAGCTCACCGGACAGGTCCTATGGCTACACCTTC. Translating gives CASSPDRSYGYTF.

This clonotype was found a few times. This sequence joins TRBV28 and TRBJ1-1; D is undetermined. The CDR3 is 14 residues long. Trimming cost V 6 bases and J 5 bases, with 16 bases left between them. The germline V gene encodes CDR1 MDHEN and CDR2 SYDVKM. The CDR3 bases are TGTGCCAGCAGCCTTGGACCTCTGGGAACTGAAGCTTTCTTT. It codes for CASSLGPLGTEAFF.